The present T cell receptor (beta chain) was sequenced within a study of cytotoxic CD8 clonotypes in ibrutinib-treated CLL. Study-wide results and limits: Clonality increased at ibrutinib response, then returned toward baseline at progression.

Germline V CDR1 and CDR2: SGHTA, FQGNSA. The CDR3 spans 14 residues. The V end was cut by 5 bases, the J end by 7 bases, with 17 bases between. Libraries were prepared by immunoSEQ multiplex PCR; TCRdb keeps only in-frame clonotypes and omits some of them. Among over 150,000 clones listed, over 55% were seen once. As concerns this clone: The antigen is unknown.

The sample in question was PBMCs, obtained after 24 months of ibrutinib treatment. The chain recombines TRBV7-2 with TRBJ2-5; the D gene could be TRBD1 or TRBD2 (5 bases each). The clonotype originates from a human donor with chronic lymphocytic leukemia. The CDR3 nucleotides read TGTGCCAGCAGCGTAAGACGGGACCTTGGGACCCAGTACTTC. Translated, it gives CASSVRRDLGTQYF.